This is a list of T cell receptor beta chains from one sample in a study of blood T cell repertoires in COVID-19. Sequencing was performed with immunoSEQ multiplex PCR; in TCRdb, only in-frame clones are kept and a portion is missing. The sample has more than 200,000 clones; just under 85% are singletons. The sequencing input was peripheral blood. The receptor set was obtained from an elderly man with acute or convalescent COVID-19. CDR3s include the opening cysteine and the closing phenylalanine or tryptophan. Each record gives: J gene, V gene, CDR3 length, D gene, CDR3 DNA, CDR3 protein. A D gene is named only where the DNA matches it firmly.

j_gene: TRBJ2-1; v_gene: TRBV5-4; len: 15; d_gene: TRBD2; CDR3nt: TGTGCCAGCAGCTTGGAATGGGGGGGAGACAATGAGCAGTTCTTC; CDR3aa: CASSLEWGGDNEQFF
j_gene: TRBJ2-7; v_gene: TRBV27; len: 13; d_gene: -; CDR3nt: TGTGCCAGCAGTCTCGCGGGTATCTACGAGCAGTACTTC; CDR3aa: CASSLAGIYEQYF
j_gene: TRBJ2-7; v_gene: TRBV6-5; len: 16; d_gene: TRBD2; CDR3nt: TGTGCCAGCAGTTACGGACTAGCGGGAGTCTCTTACGAGCAGTACTTC; CDR3aa: CASSYGLAGVSYEQYF
j_gene: TRBJ1-5; v_gene: TRBV5-1; len: 15; d_gene: -; CDR3nt: TGCGCCAGCAGCTTGGGGGCAGGGCTAGGCCAGCCCCAGCATTTT; CDR3aa: CASSLGAGLGQPQHF
j_gene: TRBJ1-4; v_gene: TRBV5-1; len: 15; d_gene: TRBD1; CDR3nt: TGCGCCAGCAGCTTTGGACAGGGGGTAGTTGAAAAACTGTTTTTT; CDR3aa: CASSFGQGVVEKLFF
j_gene: TRBJ2-3; v_gene: TRBV19; len: 15; d_gene: TRBD1; CDR3nt: TGTGCCAGTAGTATGGGCTGGACAGGGACAGATACGCAGTATTTT; CDR3aa: CASSMGWTGTDTQYF
j_gene: TRBJ2-4; v_gene: TRBV18; len: 15; d_gene: -; CDR3nt: TGTGCCAGCTCAGAGGGGGAACTAGCCAAAAACATTCAGTACTTC; CDR3aa: CASSEGELAKNIQYF
j_gene: TRBJ1-2; v_gene: TRBV7-8; len: 15; d_gene: TRBD1; CDR3nt: TGTGCCAGCAGCCTACGGGACAGGCCTAACTATGGCTACACCTTC; CDR3aa: CASSLRDRPNYGYTF
j_gene: TRBJ2-1; v_gene: TRBV7-8; len: 16; d_gene: TRBD1; CDR3nt: TGTGCCAGCAGGTCAGGTAGACAGGGGTCCTACAATGAGCAGTTCTTC; CDR3aa: CASRSGRQGSYNEQFF
j_gene: TRBJ1-5; v_gene: TRBV24-1; len: 14; d_gene: -; CDR3nt: TGTGCCACCAGTGATTACAGGGTAAGCCAGCCCCAGCATTTT; CDR3aa: CATSDYRVSQPQHF